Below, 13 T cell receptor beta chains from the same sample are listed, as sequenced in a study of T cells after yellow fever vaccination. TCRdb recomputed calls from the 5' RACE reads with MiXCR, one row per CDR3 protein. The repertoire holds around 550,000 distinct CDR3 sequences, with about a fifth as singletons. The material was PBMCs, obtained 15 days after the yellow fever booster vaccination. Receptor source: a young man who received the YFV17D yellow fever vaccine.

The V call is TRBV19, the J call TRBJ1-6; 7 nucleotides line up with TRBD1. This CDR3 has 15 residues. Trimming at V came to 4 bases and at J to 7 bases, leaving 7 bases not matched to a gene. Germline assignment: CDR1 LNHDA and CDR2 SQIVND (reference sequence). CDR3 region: CASSNWAGGNSPLHF. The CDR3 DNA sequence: TGTGCCAGTAGTAACTGGGCAGGGGGGAATTCACCCCTCCACTTT.

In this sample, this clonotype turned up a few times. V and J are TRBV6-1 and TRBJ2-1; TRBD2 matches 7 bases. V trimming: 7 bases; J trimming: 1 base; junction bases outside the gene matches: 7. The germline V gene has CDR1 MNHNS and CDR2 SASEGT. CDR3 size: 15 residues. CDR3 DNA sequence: TGTGCCAGCAACGGGGCGGGAGTTTCCTACAATGAGCAGTTCTTC. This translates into CASNGAGVSYNEQFF.

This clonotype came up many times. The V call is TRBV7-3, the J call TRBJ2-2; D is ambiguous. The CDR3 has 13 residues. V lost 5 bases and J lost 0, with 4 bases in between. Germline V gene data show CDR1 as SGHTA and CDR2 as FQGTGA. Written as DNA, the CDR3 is TGTGCCAGCAGCCGAGCGAACACCGGGGAGCTGTTTTTT. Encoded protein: CASSRANTGELFF. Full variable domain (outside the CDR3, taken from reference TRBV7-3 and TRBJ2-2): GAGVSQTPSNKVTEKGKYVELRCDPISGHTALYWYRQSLGQGPEFLIYFQGTGAADDSGLPNDRFFAVRPEGSVSTLKIQRTERGDSAVYLCASSRANTGELFFGEGSRLTVL.

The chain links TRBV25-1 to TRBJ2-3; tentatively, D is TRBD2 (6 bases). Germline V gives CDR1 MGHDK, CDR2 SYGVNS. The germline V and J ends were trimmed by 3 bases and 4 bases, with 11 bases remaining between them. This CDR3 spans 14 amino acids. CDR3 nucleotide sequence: TGTGCCAGCAGTGACGGGGGTGGTTCAGATACGCAGTATTTT. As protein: CASSDGGGSDTQYF.

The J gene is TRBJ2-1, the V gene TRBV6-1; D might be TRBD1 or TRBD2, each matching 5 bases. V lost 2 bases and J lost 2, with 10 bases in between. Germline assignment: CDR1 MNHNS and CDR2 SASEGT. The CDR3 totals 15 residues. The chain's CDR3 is CASSESPGPYNEQFF. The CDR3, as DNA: TGTGCCAGCAGTGAATCTCCGGGACCCTACAATGAGCAGTTCTTC.

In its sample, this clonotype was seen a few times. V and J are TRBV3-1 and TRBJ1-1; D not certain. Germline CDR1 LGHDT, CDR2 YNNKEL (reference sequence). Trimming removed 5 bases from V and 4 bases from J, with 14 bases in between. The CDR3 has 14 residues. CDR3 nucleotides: TGTGCCAGCAGCTTTCGCGGGTTGGTCACTGAAGCTTTCTTT. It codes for CASSFRGLVTEAFF.

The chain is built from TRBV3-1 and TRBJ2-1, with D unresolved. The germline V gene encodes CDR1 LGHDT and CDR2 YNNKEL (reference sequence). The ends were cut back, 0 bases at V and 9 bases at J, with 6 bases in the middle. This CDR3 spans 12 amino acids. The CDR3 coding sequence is TGTGCCAGCAGCCAAGATTTGCGTGAGCAGTTCTTC. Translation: CASSQDLREQFF.

This CDR3 reads CASSLGQGGSLFYNEQFF. In DNA form, the CDR3 reads TGTGCCAGCAGCTTAGGGCAGGGGGGGTCCCTCTTTTACAATGAGCAGTTCTTC. V usage is TRBV7-8 and J usage is TRBJ2-1; D possibly uses TRBD1 or TRBD2 (7 bases each). Trimming removed 1 base at V and 4 bases at J, with 20 bases between. Germline V CDR1 and CDR2: SGHVS, FQNEAQ. There are 18 residues in the CDR3.

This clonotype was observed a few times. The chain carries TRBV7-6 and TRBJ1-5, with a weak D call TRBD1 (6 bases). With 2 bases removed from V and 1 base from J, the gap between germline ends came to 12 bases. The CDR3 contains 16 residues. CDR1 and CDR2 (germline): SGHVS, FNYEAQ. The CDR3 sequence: CASSLSGGGSNQPQHF. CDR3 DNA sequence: TGTGCCAGCAGCTTAAGTGGAGGGGGGAGCAATCAGCCCCAGCATTTT.

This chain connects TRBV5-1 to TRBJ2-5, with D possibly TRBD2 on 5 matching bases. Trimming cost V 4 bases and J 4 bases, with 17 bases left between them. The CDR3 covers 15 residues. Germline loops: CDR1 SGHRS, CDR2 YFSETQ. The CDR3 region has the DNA TGCGCCAGCAGCCCCGGGTACGGCGGGTCAGAGACCCAGTACTTC. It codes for CASSPGYGGSETQYF.

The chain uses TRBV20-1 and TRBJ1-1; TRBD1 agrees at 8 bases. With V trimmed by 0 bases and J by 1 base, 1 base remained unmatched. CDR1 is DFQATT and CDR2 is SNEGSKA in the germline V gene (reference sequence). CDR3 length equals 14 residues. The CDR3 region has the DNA TGCAGTGCTAGAGATCAGGGGGCGAACACTGAAGCTTTCTTT. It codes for CSARDQGANTEAFF.

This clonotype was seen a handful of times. Written as DNA, the CDR3 is TGCAGTGCTAGTTACCCAGGGACCTACGAGCAGTACTTC. Translation gives CSASYPGTYEQYF. The chain employs TRBV20-1 and TRBJ2-7; TRBD1 might be the D (5 bases). V was pared by 3 bases and J by 2 bases, with 11 bases between. From germline, CDR1 is DFQATT and CDR2 SNEGSKA (reference sequence). CDR3 size: 13 residues.

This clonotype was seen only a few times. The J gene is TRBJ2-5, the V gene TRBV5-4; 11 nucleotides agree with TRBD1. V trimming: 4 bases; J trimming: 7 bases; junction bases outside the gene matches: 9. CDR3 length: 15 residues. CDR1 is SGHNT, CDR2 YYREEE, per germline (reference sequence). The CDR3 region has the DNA TGTGCCAGCAGCCTTCCCGGGACAGGGGGTAGGACCCAGTACTTC. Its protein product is CASSLPGTGGRTQYF.